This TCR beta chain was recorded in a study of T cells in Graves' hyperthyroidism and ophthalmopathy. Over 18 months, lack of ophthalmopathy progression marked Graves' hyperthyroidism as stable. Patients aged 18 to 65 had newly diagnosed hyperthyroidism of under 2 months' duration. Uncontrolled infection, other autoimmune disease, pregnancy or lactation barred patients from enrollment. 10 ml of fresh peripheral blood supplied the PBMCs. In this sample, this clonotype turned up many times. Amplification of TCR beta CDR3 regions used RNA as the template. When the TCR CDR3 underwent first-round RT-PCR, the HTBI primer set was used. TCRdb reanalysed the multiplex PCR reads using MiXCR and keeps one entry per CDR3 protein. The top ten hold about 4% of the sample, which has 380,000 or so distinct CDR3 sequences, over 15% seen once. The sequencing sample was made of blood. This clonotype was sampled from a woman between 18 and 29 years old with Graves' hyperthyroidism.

The CDR3 bases are TGTGCCAGCAGTCCCTACCGGGACAGTGAAGCTTTCTTT. It translates to CASSPYRDSEAFF. V usage is TRBV12-3 or TRBV12-4 and J usage is TRBJ1-1; 7 nucleotides match TRBD1. The CDR3 has 13 amino acids. With V trimmed by 5 bases and J by 7 bases, 7 bases remained unmatched.